The present TCR beta chain was sequenced within a study of T cell responses to AZD1222 COVID-19 vaccine. Measured with immunoSEQ multiplex PCR; TCRdb has only the in-frame clones, and not every one. The sample records approximately 180,000 clones, less than 90% being singletons. The V segment lost 4 bases and the J segment 5 bases; nucleotides outside the gene matches: 6. Germline V gives CDR1 SGHRS, CDR2 YFSETQ. This CDR3 has 14 residues. The chain has TRBV5-1 and TRBJ1-1; 9 bases are a match to TRBD1. Sample: peripheral blood, taken on day 0 of AZD1222 vaccination. This receptor was obtained from an adult in good health. The CDR3 sequence is CASSPQTGGTEAFF. The CDR3 bases are TGCGCCAGCAGCCCCCAGACAGGGGGGACTGAAGCTTTCTTT.